A single T cell receptor beta chain is shown here with its context. Its antigen remains unidentified. Second-dose recipients at about 4 or about 12 weeks were treated as one pooled group. CDR1 is SGHRS and CDR2 is YFSETQ in the germline V gene. This CDR3 is built from 14 residues. The V end was cut by 0 bases, the J end by 4 bases, with 10 bases between. This sample is part of a study of T cell responses to AZD1222 COVID-19 vaccine. Assay: immunoSEQ multiplex PCR; the TCRdb copy retains only in-frame clones and omits some. Altogether about 67,000 clones are present, 83% being singletons, with the ten largest covering approximately 5.9%. Study results and caveats: Repertoire collection took place solely once the T cell response had peaked.

Source: peripheral blood, taken 28 days after the second AZD1222 dose. The sequence derives from an adult who received the AZD1222 COVID-19 vaccine. The V and J genes are TRBV5-1 and TRBJ2-5; D is unclear. Here the CDR3 reads CASSLGRKGETQYF. CDR3 bases: TGCGCCAGCAGCTTGGGACGGAAGGGAGAGACCCAGTACTTC.